The clone carrying this T cell receptor beta chain came up once. The V gene end was trimmed by 3 bases and the J gene end by 11 bases; junction bases not matched to a gene: 6. CDR1 and CDR2 (germline): SGHDT, YYEEEE. The CDR3 has 13 residues. This sample is drawn from a study of shared clonotypes between healthy human individuals. Some clones are missing from TCRdb's copy, which holds only in-frame ones; the method was immunoSEQ multiplex PCR. Seen here are about 2.4 million clones, 80% to 95% observed once, and the top ten hold 0.36%. Sample: naive CD4+ T cells from PBMCs. Subset given: CD45RA+ positively selected. The chain couples TRBV5-6 to TRBJ1-1; 11 bases line up with TRBD1. The clonotype was recovered from a man younger than 35 in good health. Some clones in this sample may be carry-over from other donors' samples. The CDR3, as DNA: TGTGCCAGCAGCTGGGACAGGGGGATGGAGGCTTTCTTT. Its protein product is CASSWDRGMEAFF.